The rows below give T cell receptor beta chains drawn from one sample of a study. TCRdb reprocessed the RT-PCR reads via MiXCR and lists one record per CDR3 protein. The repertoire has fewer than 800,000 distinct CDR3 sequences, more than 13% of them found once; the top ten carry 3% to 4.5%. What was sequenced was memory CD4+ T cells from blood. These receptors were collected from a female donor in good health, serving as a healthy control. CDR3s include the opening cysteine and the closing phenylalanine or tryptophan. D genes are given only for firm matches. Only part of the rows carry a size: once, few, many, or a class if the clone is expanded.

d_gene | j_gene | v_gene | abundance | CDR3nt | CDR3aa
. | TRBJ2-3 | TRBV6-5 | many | TGTGCCAGCAGTCGACAGGGTCCAGCGGGAGAGGGTACGCAGTATTTT | CASSRQGPAGEGTQYF
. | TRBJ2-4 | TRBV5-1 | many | TGCGCCAGCAGCTTGGAAGTCCGCCGAGGGGGGTTTCAGTACTTC | CASSLEVRRGGFQYF
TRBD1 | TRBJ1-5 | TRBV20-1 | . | TGCAGTGCTAGAGATCCGCGGACAGGAATGAATCAGCCCCAGCATTTT | CSARDPRTGMNQPQHF
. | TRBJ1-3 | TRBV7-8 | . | TGTGCCAGCACCCCGGGGGGAAGGAACACCATATATTTT | CASTPGGRNTIYF
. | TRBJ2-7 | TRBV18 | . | TGTGCCAGCTCACCCCCAGGGGACTCGTACGAGCAGTACTTC | CASSPPGDSYEQYF
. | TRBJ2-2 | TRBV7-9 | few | TGTGCCAGCAGCTTAGAACTAGTTTCGACGGCCGGGGAGCTGTTTTTT | CASSLELVSTAGELFF
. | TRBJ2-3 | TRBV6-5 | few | TGTGCCAGCAGTCTACAGGGCCGCGGCGATACGCAGTATTTT | CASSLQGRGDTQYF
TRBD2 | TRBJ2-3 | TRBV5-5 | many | TGTGCCAGCAGCCCGGGACTAGCGGGAATCCGAGAGACCAATACGCAGTATTTT | CASSPGLAGIRETNTQYF
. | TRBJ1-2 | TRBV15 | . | TGTGCCACCAGCAGCGTTGGGGACCCGTGGCAGTATGGCTACACCTTC | CATSSVGDPWQYGYTF
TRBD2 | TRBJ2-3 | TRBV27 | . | TGTGCCAGCACCCCTAGACTAGCGGGAGTGATCACAGATACGCAGTATTTT | CASTPRLAGVITDTQYF
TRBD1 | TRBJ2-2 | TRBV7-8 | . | TGTGCCAGCAGCTTAAGGACAGGGGACTCCGGGGAGCTGTTTTTT | CASSLRTGDSGELFF
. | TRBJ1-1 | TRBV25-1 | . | TGTGCCAGCAGTGAAAATTCTGAAGCTTTCTTT | CASSENSEAFF
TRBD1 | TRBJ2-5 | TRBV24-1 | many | TGTGCCACCAGTGAAGTTAGGACAGGGTCCCAAGAGACCCAGTACTTC | CATSEVRTGSQETQYF
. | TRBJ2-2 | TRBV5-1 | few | TGCGCCAGCACGCCCAAGGCAACCAACACCGGGGAGCTGTTTTTT | CASTPKATNTGELFF
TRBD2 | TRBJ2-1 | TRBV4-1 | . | TGCGCCAGCAGCCGGAATTTACTAGCGGGAGTATTAGAGCAGTTCTTC | CASSRNLLAGVLEQFF
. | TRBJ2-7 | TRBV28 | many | TGTGCCAGCAGTTACATCTACGAGCAGTACTTC | CASSYIYEQYF
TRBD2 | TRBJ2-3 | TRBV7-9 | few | TGTGCCAGCAGCTTCGGCAGCGGGAACACAGATACGCAGTATTTT | CASSFGSGNTDTQYF
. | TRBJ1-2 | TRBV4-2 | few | TGTGCCAGCAGCCTTTGGGCCACAAATGACTATGGCTACACCTTC | CASSLWATNDYGYTF
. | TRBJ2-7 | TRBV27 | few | TGTGCCAGCAGTTTAAACCCACGGGGAATGAACGAGCAGTACTTC | CASSLNPRGMNEQYF
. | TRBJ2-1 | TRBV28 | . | TGTGCCAGCAGCGGGAATGAGCAGTTCTTC | CASSGNEQFF
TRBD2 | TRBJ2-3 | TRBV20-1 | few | TGCAGTGCTAGCCGCTCTAGCGGGAGATTGGCAGATACGCAGTATTTT | CSASRSSGRLADTQYF
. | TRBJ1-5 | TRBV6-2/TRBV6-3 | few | TGTGCCAGCAGTTACGGGAAGGTCAACCAAGGTAATCAGCCCCAGCATTTT | CASSYGKVNQGNQPQHF
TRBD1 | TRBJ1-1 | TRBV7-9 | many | TGTGCCAGCAGTCGGACAGGGGAAGCTTTCTTT | CASSRTGEAFF
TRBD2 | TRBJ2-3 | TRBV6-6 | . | TGTGCCAGCAGAGAGTGGGCTAGCGGTAGCACAGATACGCAGTATTTT | CASREWASGSTDTQYF
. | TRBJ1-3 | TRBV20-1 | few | TGCAGTGCTCATTTTAGGACGTCCAACTCTGGAAACACCATATATTTT | CSAHFRTSNSGNTIYF
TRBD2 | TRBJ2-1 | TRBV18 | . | TGTGCCAGCTCACCACAAGCGGGGGGCCGGGATGAGCAGTTCTTC | CASSPQAGGRDEQFF
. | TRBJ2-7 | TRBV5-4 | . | TGTGCCAGCAGTTCAGACGGCTTCGGGCAGTACTTC | CASSSDGFGQYF
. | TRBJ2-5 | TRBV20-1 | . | TGCAGTGCTAGTGGACGTGGACGCTTACAAGAGACCCAGTACTTC | CSASGRGRLQETQYF
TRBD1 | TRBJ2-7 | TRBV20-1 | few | TGCAGTGCCGGGACAGGGTCATACGAGCAGTACTTC | CSAGTGSYEQYF
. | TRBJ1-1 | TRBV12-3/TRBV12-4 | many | TGTGCCAGCAGTTTTTACAGGAACACTGAAGCTTTCTTT | CASSFYRNTEAFF
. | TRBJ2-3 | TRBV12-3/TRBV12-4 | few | TGTGCCAGCAGGCGCCACACAGATACGCAGTATTTT | CASRRHTDTQYF
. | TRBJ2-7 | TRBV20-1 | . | TGCAGTGCTAGATCCAGCTCCTACGAGCAGTACTTC | CSARSSSYEQYF
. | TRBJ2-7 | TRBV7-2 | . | TGTGCCAGCAGCTATTCACTCGAGGGCTCCTACGAGCAGTACTTC | CASSYSLEGSYEQYF
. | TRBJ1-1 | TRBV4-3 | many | TGCGCCAGCAGCCCCCGCCAGGTCGCTGAAGCTTTCTTT | CASSPRQVAEAFF
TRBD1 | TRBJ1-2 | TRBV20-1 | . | TGCAGTGCTACTCGGGACAGCTATGGCTACACCTTC | CSATRDSYGYTF
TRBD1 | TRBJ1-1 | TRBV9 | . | TGTGCCAGCAGCCTCCGGGACAGGGGGCTTTTGACTGAAGCTTTCTTT | CASSLRDRGLLTEAFF
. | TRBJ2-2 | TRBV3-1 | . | TGTGCCAGCGGATGGCAGGGCGGGGAGCTGTTTTTT | CASGWQGGELFF
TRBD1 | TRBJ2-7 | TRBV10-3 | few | TGTGCCATCAGTGACTTTCGGACAGGGAGCGACGAGCAGTACTTC | CAISDFRTGSDEQYF
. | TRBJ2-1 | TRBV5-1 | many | TGCGCCAGCAGCCCGGGACAGACTAGCAATGAGCAGTTCTTC | CASSPGQTSNEQFF
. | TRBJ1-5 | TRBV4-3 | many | TGCGCCAGCAGCCAAGAGAGGAAACAGCCCCAGCATTTT | CASSQERKQPQHF
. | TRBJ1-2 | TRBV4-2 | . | TGTGCCAGCAGCCAAGATGAGACCTCGAGCTGGTATGGCTACACCTTC | CASSQDETSSWYGYTF
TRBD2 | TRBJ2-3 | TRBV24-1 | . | TGTGCCACCAGTGATGGAGCGGGGGGAATCACAGATACGCAGTATTTT | CATSDGAGGITDTQYF
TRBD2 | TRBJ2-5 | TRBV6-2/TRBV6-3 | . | TGTGCCAGCAGCCGCCCTCCGACTAGCGGTCAAGAGACCCAGTACTTC | CASSRPPTSGQETQYF
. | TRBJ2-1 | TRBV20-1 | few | TGCAGTGCTAGAGGAGGGGAAGACCCCTACAATGAGCAGTTCTTC | CSARGGEDPYNEQFF
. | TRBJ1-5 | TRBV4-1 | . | TGCGCCAGCAGCCAATACCGGGACTACGGGGAGGGGGGTCAGCCCCAGCATTTT | CASSQYRDYGEGGQPQHF
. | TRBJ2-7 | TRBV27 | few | TGTGCCAGCAGTTTAGGGACATTTGCCCCCTCGGGCTCCTACGAGCAGTACTTC | CASSLGTFAPSGSYEQYF
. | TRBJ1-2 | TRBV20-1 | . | TGCAGTGCTAGTAGAACAGGGCGGGACTATGGCTACACCTTC | CSASRTGRDYGYTF
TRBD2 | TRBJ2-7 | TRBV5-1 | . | TGCGCCAGCAGCATACTTCCTAGCGGGTTCGACGAGCAGTACTTC | CASSILPSGFDEQYF
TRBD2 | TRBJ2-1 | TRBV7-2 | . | TGTGCCAGCAAGGGACTAGCGGGTCTCGAGCAGTTCTTC | CASKGLAGLEQFF
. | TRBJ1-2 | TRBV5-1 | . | TGCGCCAGCAGCTTGCTTTCGACAGATGGCTACACCTTC | CASSLLSTDGYTF